The T cell receptor (beta chain) under discussion was sequenced for a study of vaccination effects on CD4 cells after COVID-19. Findings and limits, study-wide: A shortage of convalescent patients and an absence of early post-infection timepoints characterized the study.

This CDR3 is 13 amino acids long. Germline lookup yields CDR1 SQVTM and CDR2 ANQGSEA. Trimming cost V 2 bases and J 2 bases, with 9 bases left between them. Viral peptide pool expansion of antigen-specific CD4+ T cells preceded sequencing in the ViraFEST assay. Once cultured for approximately ten days, the cells underwent separation to obtain CD4+ T cells. Recipients of the vaccine had no prior SARS-CoV-2 infection and negative nucleocapsid antibodies. Each culture had half its medium swapped for IL-2 medium on days 3 and 7. Sequencing was performed with immunoSEQ multiplex PCR; in TCRdb, only in-frame clones are kept and a portion is missing. The table has about 8,100 clones, approximately 74% seen once. Turning to this clone: No antigen is known for it.

The chain has TRBV29-1 and TRBJ1-1; possible D gene TRBD1, 6 bases. Here the sequenced sample was CD4+ T cells from PBMCs cultured with HCoV-229E spike peptides, taken before COVID-19 vaccination. This TCR was sampled from a human donor who received a COVID-19 vaccine. The CDR3 loop reads CSVERGINTEAFF. In DNA, the CDR3 is TGCAGCGTTGAAAGGGGGATAAACACTGAAGCTTTCTTT.